Below, 8 T cell receptor beta chains from the same sample are listed, as sequenced in a study of PD-L1 blockade in urothelial cancer. Sequencing was performed with immunoSEQ multiplex PCR; in TCRdb, only in-frame clones are kept and a portion is missing. The repertoire consists of roughly 46,000 clones, with about 85% occurring once and the leading ten covering under 2.5%. Regarding time point: peripheral blood 6 weeks after treatment start. Sample: PBMCs, taken around atezolizumab (anti-PD-L1) treatment. All receptors come from a man aged 50 to 60 with urothelial cancer.

The chain is built from TRBV6-6 and TRBJ2-3; tentative D call: TRBD2 (5 bases). In germline, CDR1 is MNHNY, CDR2 SVGAGI (reference sequence). CDR3 length: 13 residues. Trimming took off 4 bases at V and 3 bases at J, with 8 bases between the two ends. The CDR3: CASSFRLTDTQYF. CDR3 nucleotides: TGTGCCAGCAGTTTCCGACTAACAGATACGCAGTATTTT.

V and J are TRBV10-3 and TRBJ2-7; TRBD1 aligns across 8 bases. This CDR3 comprises 14 residues. J was trimmed by 6 bases and V by 7 bases; bases with no gene match: 11. Per germline, CDR1 ENHRY and CDR2 SYGVKD. In DNA, the CDR3 is TGTGCCATCACCCCCGGGACAGGTGCGTCCGAGCAGTACTTC. It yields the protein CAITPGTGASEQYF.

J is TRBJ2-3 and V is TRBV19; tentative D call: TRBD2 (5 bases). V was trimmed by 3 bases and J by 2 bases, leaving 9 bases between them. The CDR3 is 14 amino acids. CDR1 is LNHDA and CDR2 is SQIVND in the germline V gene (reference sequence). CDR3 loop: CASSIGLITDTQYF. The CDR3 nucleotides read TGTGCCAGTAGTATTGGACTTATCACAGATACGCAGTATTTT.

The chain uses TRBV27 and TRBJ1-5; D gene uncertain. Germline CDR1 MNHEY, CDR2 SMNVEV (reference sequence). The CDR3 is 13 residues long. Trimming removed 7 bases from V and 5 bases from J, with 12 bases in between. The CDR3 reads CASKEREHQPQHF. DNA for the CDR3: TGTGCCAGCAAGGAAAGGGAGCATCAGCCCCAGCATTTT.

This clone was recorded only once. The V call is TRBV23-1, the J call TRBJ2-2, with 10 bases lining up with TRBD1. TRBV23-1 is sorted into the ORF group, with uncertain function. The junction had 15 bases not matched to a gene; V was cut back by 4 bases and J by 7 bases. This CDR3 has 18 amino acids. In DNA form, the CDR3 reads TGCGCCAGCAGTCGAGCCGTCCAGGGACAGGGGTGGGGCGGGGAGCTGTTTTTT. This translates into CASSRAVQGQGWGGELFF.

J is TRBJ1-5 and V is TRBV4-2; D is undetermined. From germline, CDR1 is LGHNA and CDR2 YNFKEQ. The CDR3 sequence is 19 residues long. Trimming took off 1 base at V and 4 bases at J, with 23 bases between the two ends. The CDR3, as DNA: TGTGCCAGCAGCCAAGGAGGATGGGAGGGAACCCTCCATAATCAGCCCCAGCATTTT. Translating gives CASSQGGWEGTLHNQPQHF.

The chain joins TRBV14 to TRBJ2-7; TRBD1 aligns across 7 bases. The CDR3 loop spans 14 amino acids. V dropped 6 bases and J dropped 1; count of bases not matched to a gene: 6. Germline CDR1 and CDR2: SGHDN and FVKESK. CDR3 region: CASSRQGGSYEQYF. In nucleotides, the CDR3 is TGTGCCAGCAGTCGACAGGGTGGGTCCTACGAGCAGTACTTC.

The chain has TRBV5-1 and TRBJ2-5; 7 bases fit TRBD1. The CDR3 contains 14 residues. CDR1 is SGHRS and CDR2 is YFSETQ in the germline V gene. Trimming at V came to 4 bases and at J to 2 bases, leaving 5 bases not matched to a gene. The CDR3 DNA reads as TGCGCCAGCAGCCTAGGGACAGTTCAAGAGACCCAGTACTTC. Translated: CASSLGTVQETQYF.